Here is one T cell receptor beta chain with its context. Its antigen is not identified. V trimming: 6 bases; J trimming: 11 bases; junction bases outside the gene matches: 11. CDR1 is SGHAT and CDR2 is FQNNGV in the germline V gene. CDR3 length: 14 residues. This table comes from immunoSEQ multiplex PCR, and its TCRdb copy is limited to in-frame clones, with some not included. Counted here are about 1.1 million clones, approximately 80% occurring once; the ten biggest clones make up approximately 0.95%. The CD4+ fraction was divided into a CD45RA+ naive subset and a CD45RA-negative memory subset. The sample originates from a study of shared clonotypes between healthy human individuals. Looking at the study overall: Every donor yielded three CD4 naive, three CD4 memory, two CD8 naive and one CD8 memory plate.

Findings and limits, study-wide: Generation probabilities of non-shared clonotypes were lower (relative to those shared by all four donors). It was the few donors that limited the genetic and exposure-history diversity represented.

The receptor comes from a man younger than 35 in good health. Some clones in this sample may be carry-over from other donors' samples. The sequenced material came from memory CD4+ T cells from PBMCs. Subset meaning: CD45RA-negative fraction. The chain carries TRBV11-2 and TRBJ2-2, with 8 positions matching TRBD1. The CDR3, as DNA: TGTGCCAGCAGGCGGACAGGGCTACCTCGAGAGCTGTTTTTT. Translated: CASRRTGLPRELFF.